This T cell receptor beta chain came from a study of T cell repertoires in cytomegalovirus infection. On the study more broadly: Researchers turned to recently identified HLA-C-restricted CMV epitopes as well as well-studied HLA-B-restricted ones.

This clonotype showed up just a few times. The antigen remains unidentified. TCRdb reprocessed the reads with MiXCR, giving one entry per CDR3 protein. The sample lists around 300,000 distinct CDR3 sequences, roughly a fifth occurring once. The CDR3 has 13 residues. From germline, CDR1 is SGHRS and CDR2 YFSETQ. Trimming stripped 0 bases from V and 4 bases from J, with 7 bases between. The sample consisted of cultured PBMCs, taken from culture after CMV antigen stimulation. The chain has TRBV5-1 and TRBJ1-1, with a possible D match to TRBD1 (6 bases). This clonotype was sampled from a human donor in good health (CMV status not recorded). Some clones in this sample may be carry-over from other donors' samples. The CDR3 region has the DNA TGCGCCAGCAGCTTGGACAGGGCCACTGAAGCTTTCTTT. The encoded protein is CASSLDRATEAFF. The full variable domain, with the rest looked up from reference TRBV5-1 and TRBJ1-1, is KAGVTQTPRYLIKTRGQQVTLSCSPISGHRSVSWYQQTPGQGLQFLFEYFSETQRNKGNFPGRFSGRQFSNSRSEMNVSTLELGDSALYLCASSLDRATEAFFGQGTRLTVV.